One and the same sample provided the 19 T cell receptor beta chains below, sequenced in a study of T cells in women clearing cervical HPV infection. TCRdb keeps only in-frame clones here, not all; method: immunoSEQ multiplex PCR. Recorded for this sample: about 28,000 clones. The sequenced sample was blood buffy coat. These receptors came from a woman aged 18 to 75 with a cervical HPV16 infection that either progressed to CIN3+ or cleared (not recorded which).

In the case of this clone: Read sequence stops 3 residues before the CDR3 end, and the germline J gene provides the missing end. This chain links TRBV7-3 with TRBJ2-1; 10 bases fit TRBD2. V lost 5 bases, J lost 6 bases, and 13 bases stayed unmatched. There are 17 residues in the CDR3. CDR1 is SGHTA and CDR2 is FQGTGA in the germline V gene. The CDR3 DNA, read in part, is TGTGCCAGCAGCACCAGCGGGGGGGCGAATATGGTCAATGAG. Residues: CASSTSGGANMVNE. The CDR3 reads in full as CASSTSGGANMVNEQFF.

A word on this clone: The CDR3 is cut off 3 residues early in the read; its end comes from the germline J gene. The chain combines TRBV12-3 or TRBV12-4 with TRBJ2-5; 12 positions match TRBD2. V was pared by 1 base and J by 5 bases, with 11 bases of the junction left unmatched. There are 18 residues in the CDR3. CDR3 amino acids: CASSLGVSTSGGRETQYF. The CDR3 bases that were read are TGTGCCAGCAGTTTAGGTGTTTCGACTAGCGGGGGAAGGGAGACC.

CDR3 bases read: TGCAGTGCGATGCATGGACAGTCAAACACC. Translation: CSAMHGQSNT. The complete CDR3 protein is CSAMHGQSNTIYF. V gene TRBV20-1 combines with J gene TRBJ1-3, with D maybe TRBD1 (6 bases). With the read ending 3 residues before the CDR3 end, the germline J gene is used to fill in that end. Trimming removed 6 bases from V and 6 bases from J, with 15 bases in between. Germline CDR1 DFQATT, CDR2 SNEGSKA (reference sequence). The CDR3 is 13 residues long.

Worth noting for this clone: The sequence runs out 3 residues before the end of the CDR3; the remainder is reconstructed from the germline J gene. The V call is TRBV19, the J call TRBJ1-1; 8 bases line up with TRBD1. Trimming took 4 bases from V and 4 from J; bases not matched to a gene: 5. The CDR3 spans 14 residues. Germline CDR1 is LNHDA and CDR2 is SQIVND (reference sequence). The sequenced CDR3 bases are TGTGCCAGTAGTACCCAGGGGGCTGGCACTGAA. This translates into CASSTQGAGTE. The CDR3 reads in full as CASSTQGAGTEAFF. The full variable domain, rest sourced from reference TRBV19 and TRBJ1-1, is DGGITQSPKYLFRKEGQNVTLSCEQNLNHDAMYWYRQDPGQGLRLIYYSQIVNDFQKGDIAEGYSVSREKKESFPLTVTSAQKNPTAFYLCASSTQGAGTEAFFGQGTRLTVV.

Notes on this clone: The read finishes 3 residues shy of the CDR3 end, and the germline J gene is used to complete it. The V call is TRBV14, the J call TRBJ2-7; no reliable D call. Between the trimmed V and J ends, which lost 0 bases and 4 bases, there was a span of 13 bases. In germline, CDR1 is SGHDN, CDR2 FVKESK. The length of the CDR3 is 15 residues. CDR3 DNA, as far as it was read: TGTGCCAGCAGCCAAGAAGTGACATTCACTTACGAG. It is translated as CASSQEVTFTYE. The whole CDR3 reads CASSQEVTFTYEQYF.

A word on this clone: The read terminates 3 residues before the CDR3 end, so the remaining end is supplied by the germline J gene. J is TRBJ2-1 and V is TRBV7-3; 9 nucleotides line up with TRBD2. V lost 1 base to trimming and J lost 7 bases; unmatched junction nucleotides: 5. The CDR3 covers 15 residues. Germline values: CDR1 SGHTA, CDR2 FQGTGA. The CDR3 protein is CASSLSGGALNEQFF. The covered CDR3 bases are TGTGCCAGCAGCTTAAGCGGGGGGGCCCTTAATGAG.

To note about this clone: The DNA ends 3 residues before the CDR3 does, and the rest of the CDR3 is filled in from the germline J gene. The chain joins TRBV5-1 to TRBJ2-7, with 11 bases matching TRBD1. The V gene's germline CDR1 is SGHRS and CDR2 YFSETQ. The CDR3 runs to 14 residues. V was pared by 3 bases and J by 6 bases, with 5 bases of the junction left unmatched. CDR3 DNA (partial): TGCGCCAGCAGCTACGGGACAGGGGGAGGCGAG. It specifies CASSYGTGGGE. The complete CDR3 protein is CASSYGTGGGEQYF.

Note on this clone: The read gets to within 3 residues of the CDR3 end, and the germline J gene fills in the rest. V usage is TRBV7-3 and J usage is TRBJ2-1, with 8 bases lining up with TRBD2. The J segment lost 4 bases and the V segment lost 2 bases, leaving 4 bases of the junction unmatched. CDR1 and CDR2 (germline): SGHTA, FQGTGA. This CDR3 spans 15 amino acids. The CDR3 DNA, read in part, is TGTGCCAGCAGCTTACAAGCGGGGGCTTACAATGAG. Amino acids: CASSLQAGAYNE. The full CDR3 sequence reads CASSLQAGAYNEQFF.

Comment on this clone: The read halts 3 residues ahead of the CDR3 end, with the missing end drawn from the germline J gene. The chain uses TRBV6-1 and TRBJ1-4; 8 positions agree with TRBD1. Germline CDR1 and CDR2: MNHNS and SASEGT. The CDR3 loop spans 14 amino acids. The covered CDR3 bases are TGTGCCAGCAGTGAGACAGGGGTCGCTTCACCA. This sequence encodes CASSETGVASP. In full, the CDR3 is CASSETGVASPLFF.

Details on this clone: Coverage ceases 3 residues before the CDR3 finishes, and the germline J gene fills in the end. The J gene is TRBJ1-2, the V gene TRBV19; D may be TRBD1 (5 bases). CDR1 is LNHDA and CDR2 is SQIVND in the germline V gene (reference sequence). The CDR3 consists of 14 residues. The sequenced part of the CDR3 DNA is TGTGCCAGTAGTATCGGGCAGGGTGGGTACGAC. Protein sequence: CASSIGQGGYD. The whole CDR3 sequence reads CASSIGQGGYDYTF.

As regards this clone: The CDR3 end falls 3 residues outside the read, so it is completed with the germline J gene. This chain links TRBV20-1 with TRBJ1-1; 12 nucleotides agree with TRBD1. Germline CDR1 reads DFQATT; CDR2 reads SNEGSKA (reference sequence). CDR3 length: 16 residues. V trimming: 3 bases; J trimming: 3 bases; junction bases outside the gene matches: 8. The covered CDR3 bases are TGCAGTGCTAGGGGGACAGGGGGCTATGAGGACACTGAA. Protein product: CSARGTGGYEDTE. The full CDR3 sequence reads CSARGTGGYEDTEAFF.

Comment on this clone: One end of the junction fails to match germline, which may point to a read error. With the read ending 3 residues before the CDR3 end, the germline J gene is used to fill in that end. The chain employs TRBV30 and TRBJ1-3; D possibly corresponds to TRBD1 (5 bases). The germline V gene has CDR1 GTSNPN and CDR2 SVGIG (reference sequence). This CDR3 is 15 amino acids long. The sequenced part of the CDR3 DNA is TGTGCCTGGAGCCCAAGTGGGGCCCCTGGAAACACT. Protein sequence: CAWSPSGAPGNT. The complete CDR3 protein is CAWSPSGAPGNTIYF.

Points on this clone: The DNA ends 3 residues before the CDR3 does, and the rest of the CDR3 is filled in from the germline J gene. The rearrangement links TRBV6-1 to TRBJ1-1; no definite D call. Looked up from germline, CDR1 is MNHNS and CDR2 is SASEGT. The CDR3 is 15 residues long. The V and J ends lost 3 bases and 4 bases respectively, with 15 bases between them. Here the CDR3 reads CASSELPVKGTEAFF. Partial CDR3 DNA: TGTGCCAGCAGTGAGTTGCCGGTGAAGGGCACTGAA.

Comments on this clone: The junction differs from germline at one of its ends, possibly a read error. The CDR3 end falls 3 residues outside the read, so it is completed with the germline J gene. The V and J genes are TRBV7-7 and TRBJ2-1, with 14 bases lining up with TRBD2. The CDR3 consists of 16 residues. Germline V gives CDR1 SSHAT, CDR2 FNYEAQ (reference sequence). CDR3 bases read: TGTGCTAGCAGCCCAGGACTAGCGGGAGGTCCCAATGAG. Protein: CASSPGLAGGPNE. The CDR3, in full, reads CASSPGLAGGPNEQFF.

Comments on this clone: The CDR3 end is not reached by the read, which stops 3 residues before it; the germline J gene fills it in. V and J are TRBV7-9 and TRBJ2-7, with D possibly being TRBD2 (6 bases). The V end was cut by 0 bases, the J end by 1 base, with 10 bases between. Looked up from germline, CDR1 is SEHNR and CDR2 is FQNEAQ (reference sequence). This CDR3 has 15 amino acids. The DNA read from the CDR3 is TGTGCCAGCAGCTTAGCGCGGGGTGTTTCCTACGAG. It encodes CASSLARGVSYE. The CDR3, in full, reads CASSLARGVSYEQYF.

As regards this clone: The DNA ends 3 residues before the CDR3 does, and the rest of the CDR3 is filled in from the germline J gene. The chain has TRBV7-9 and TRBJ1-2, with D perhaps TRBD1 (6 bases). CDR1 is SEHNR, CDR2 FQNEAQ, per germline (reference sequence). There are 15 residues in the CDR3. Trimming took 5 bases from V and 6 from J, leaving 19 bases between them. Here the CDR3 reads CASSVRQDEANGYTF. CDR3 bases read: TGTGCCAGCAGCGTAAGACAGGATGAGGCGAATGGC.

With regard to this clone: The sequence runs out 3 residues before the end of the CDR3; the remainder is reconstructed from the germline J gene. The J gene is TRBJ1-2, the V gene TRBV2; 9 positions match TRBD1. The V and J ends lost 8 bases and 7 bases, in that order; junction bases with no gene match: 11. The CDR3 sequence is 14 residues long. Germline CDR1 reads SNHLY; CDR2 reads FYNNEI. The part of the CDR3 DNA that was read is TGTGCCAGCTCCCCGGGACAGGGCAGTCTTGGC. It codes for CASSPGQGSLG. The CDR3, in full, reads CASSPGQGSLGYTF.

For this clone: The read ends 3 residues before the CDR3 terminus; that terminus is restored from the germline J gene. The J gene is TRBJ1-1, the V gene TRBV20-1, with no clear D. Germline-derived CDR1 and CDR2 are DFQATT and SNEGSKA (reference sequence). The V end was cut by 3 bases, the J end by 4 bases, with 21 bases between. CDR3 length: 16 amino acids. The CDR3 DNA, read in part, is TGCAGTGCTAGTCTCTCCGGCGTGGGGAGCGGCACTGAA. Translated: CSASLSGVGSGTE. The complete CDR3 reads CSASLSGVGSGTEAFF.

Notes on this clone: The missing CDR3 end, 3 residues past where the read stops, is filled in from the germline J gene. The chain has TRBV2 and TRBJ1-5; D is perhaps TRBD1 (6 bases). This CDR3 comprises 17 residues. The V gene lost 4 bases and the J gene lost 0 bases, with 16 bases spanning the gap. Looked up from germline, CDR1 is SNHLY and CDR2 is FYNNEI. The DNA read from the CDR3 is TGTGCCAGCAGTGTTTACAGGGATTCCATTAGCAATCAGCCC. Protein: CASSVYRDSISNQP. The entire CDR3 is CASSVYRDSISNQPQHF.